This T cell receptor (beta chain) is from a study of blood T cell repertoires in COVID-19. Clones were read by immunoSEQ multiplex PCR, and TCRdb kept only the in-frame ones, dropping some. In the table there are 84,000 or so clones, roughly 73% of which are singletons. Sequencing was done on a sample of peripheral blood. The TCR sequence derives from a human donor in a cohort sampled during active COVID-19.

CDR3 sequence reads: CSAGDIGSPLHF. CDR3 DNA: TGCAGCGCCGGGGATATAGGTTCACCCCTCCACTTT. The chain employs TRBV29-1 and TRBJ1-6, with D unresolved. This CDR3 spans 12 amino acids. Per germline, CDR1 SQVTM and CDR2 ANQGSEA. V lost 7 bases and J lost 9, with 13 bases in between.